The 15 T cell receptor beta chains presented below share a single source sample, sequenced in a study of T cells of healthy individuals. TCRdb reprocessed the 5' RACE reads via MiXCR and lists one record per CDR3 protein. The table lists roughly 76,000 distinct CDR3 sequences, about 5% of them singletons. All receptors derive from a female donor in good health.

This clonotype has a count of ten or more. The chain couples TRBV5-1 to TRBJ1-1, with D perhaps matching TRBD1 (5 bases). CDR1 and CDR2 from the germline V gene are SGHRS and YFSETQ. This CDR3 spans 11 amino acids. V was shortened by 4 bases and J by 6 bases, with 7 bases between the two germline ends. CDR3 in DNA: TGCGCCAGCAGCCAGGGCCCTGAAGCTTTCTTT. It specifies CASSQGPEAFF. Full variable domain (outside the CDR3, taken from reference TRBV5-1 and TRBJ1-1): KAGVTQTPRYLIKTRGQQVTLSCSPISGHRSVSWYQQTPGQGLQFLFEYFSETQRNKGNFPGRFSGRQFSNSRSEMNVSTLELGDSALYLCASSQGPEAFFGQGTRLTVV.

This clonotype has more than one count but fewer than ten. The rearrangement joins TRBV27 to TRBJ1-6; 10 bases line up with TRBD1. The J segment lost 7 bases and the V segment lost 5 bases, leaving 8 bases of the junction unmatched. Germline CDR1 and CDR2: MNHEY and SMNVEV (reference sequence). The CDR3 length is 16 residues. CDR3 region: CASSRRQGAINSPLHF. As DNA, the CDR3 is TGTGCCAGCAGTCGCCGACAGGGGGCGATAAATTCACCCCTCCACTTT.

V gene TRBV6-6 combines with J gene TRBJ2-7; possibly TRBD2 for D (6 bases). V was trimmed by 6 bases and J by 0 bases, leaving 15 bases between them. CDR3 length: 15 residues. CDR1 and CDR2 from the germline V gene are MNHNY and SVGAGI (reference sequence). The CDR3 nucleotides read TGTGCCAGCAGGAAACTAGCTGCAAGCTCCTACGAGCAGTACTTC. The encoded protein is CASRKLAASSYEQYF.

This clonotype occurred a few times. This rearrangement joins TRBV7-2 to TRBJ2-1, with 9 positions matching TRBD1. CDR1 and CDR2 from the germline V gene are SGHTA and FQGNSA. This CDR3 has 15 residues. V was clipped by 4 bases and J by 11 bases; unmatched bases: 12. In nucleotides, the CDR3 is TGTGCCAGCAGCTCCTGGGGGACAGGGTCAATGAAGCAGTTCTTC. Translation gives CASSSWGTGSMKQFF.

In its sample, this clonotype was seen many times. The chain employs TRBV4-3 and TRBJ2-7; D ambiguous. CDR3 size: 13 residues. V lost 0 bases and J 7 bases, leaving 10 bases between the germline ends. Germline V gene lookup returns CDR1 LGHNA and CDR2 YSLEER. In DNA form, the CDR3 reads TGCGCCAGCAGCCAAGATCCCTGGCGAGAGCAGTACTTC. It specifies CASSQDPWREQYF.

Many counts were recorded for this clonotype. The chain has TRBV5-1 and TRBJ2-1, with 7 positions matching TRBD2. V was clipped by 4 bases and J by 5 bases; unmatched bases: 9. Per the germline V gene, CDR1 is SGHRS and CDR2 is YFSETQ. The CDR3 length is 15 residues. The CDR3: CASSVLAESNNEQFF. CDR3 bases: TGCGCCAGCAGCGTCCTAGCGGAGTCCAACAATGAGCAGTTCTTC.

In this sample, this clonotype turned up many times. This rearrangement joins TRBV7-2 to TRBJ2-2; tentatively, D is TRBD2 (6 bases). Per germline, CDR1 SGHTA and CDR2 FQGNSA. Trimming took off 4 bases at V and 8 bases at J, with 17 bases between the two ends. This CDR3 region has 15 residues. The CDR3 region has the DNA TGTGCCAGCAGCTCCCCGGGACTTTATAGGGGGGAGCTGTTTTTT. It is translated as CASSSPGLYRGELFF.

This clonotype occurred a few times. The chain joins TRBV4-2 to TRBJ2-1, with TRBD1 matching 7 bases. There are 14 residues in the CDR3. The germline gives CDR1 LGHNA, CDR2 YNFKEQ. V gave up 0 bases and J gave up 6 bases; unmatched junction bases: 2. This CDR3 is CASSQETGTNEQFF. Written as DNA, the CDR3 is TGTGCCAGCAGCCAAGAGACAGGGACCAATGAGCAGTTCTTC.

This clonotype came up many times. V and J are TRBV18 and TRBJ2-1; 15 bases line up with TRBD2. The CDR3 sequence is 18 residues long. Germline V gene lookup returns CDR1 KGHSH and CDR2 LQKENI. The junction had 12 bases not matched to a gene; V was cut back by 4 bases and J by 8 bases. DNA of the CDR3: TGTGCCAGCTCACGAACCCTGGGACTAGCGGGAGGAGGGGATGAGCAGTTCTTC. This translates into CASSRTLGLAGGGDEQFF.

The table lists this clonotype with many counts. CDR3 nucleotide sequence: TGTGCCAGCAGCTTAGGGGGGCCAGTCTACAATGAGCAGTTCTTC. Residues: CASSLGGPVYNEQFF. The rearrangement uses TRBV7-2 and TRBJ2-1, with D perhaps matching TRBD1 (6 bases). The V gene's germline CDR1 is SGHTA and CDR2 FQGNSA. Trimming stripped 1 base from V and 3 bases from J, with 10 bases between. This CDR3 contains 15 residues.

This clonotype was seen ten or more times. V gene TRBV13 combines with J gene TRBJ2-5; 9 nucleotides line up with TRBD1. The CDR3 sequence is 15 residues long. V gave up 1 base and J gave up 2 bases; unmatched junction bases: 2. Germline V gene sequence: CDR1 PRHDT, CDR2 FYEKMQ (reference sequence). CDR3 DNA sequence: TGTGCCAGCAGCTTAGATGGGACAGGGCAAGAGACCCAGTACTTC. Its protein is CASSLDGTGQETQYF.

This clonotype was seen ten or more times. The chain uses TRBV4-3 and TRBJ2-1; the match to TRBD2 covers 9 bases. The CDR3 length is 20 residues. Trimming took 2 bases from V and 12 from J; bases not matched to a gene: 26. CDR1 is LGHNA and CDR2 is YSLEER in the germline V gene. The DNA of the CDR3 is TGCGCCAGCAGCCAAAAAAACCCCCACCAGGGGCTAGCGGGGCGTAGCGGGCAGTTCTTC. Translated, it gives CASSQKNPHQGLAGRSGQFF.

The chain combines TRBV6-5 with TRBJ2-7; possible D gene TRBD1, 6 bases. V was pared by 8 bases and J by 0 bases, with 17 bases between. Per the germline V gene, CDR1 is MNHEY and CDR2 is SVGAGI. This CDR3 spans 15 amino acids. The CDR3 nucleotides are TGTGCCAGCTCAGGGCAGGGGATCTTCTCCTACGAGCAGTACTTC. Protein: CASSGQGIFSYEQYF.

The rearrangement links TRBV12-3 or TRBV12-4 to TRBJ1-1; no reliable D call. This CDR3 contains 11 residues. Trimming took off 6 bases at V and 2 bases at J, with 4 bases between the two ends. The CDR3 DNA follows: TGTGCCAGCAGGGACAACACTGAAGCTTTCTTT. This sequence encodes CASRDNTEAFF.

This clonotype was detected many times. This chain joins TRBV7-6 and TRBJ2-7, with D hard to call. V lost 0 bases, J lost 2 bases, and 8 bases lay in between. The CDR3 runs 14 residues. Germline V gene sequence: CDR1 SGHVS, CDR2 FNYEAQ. CDR3 sequence: CASSLAGKTYEQYF. DNA of the CDR3: TGTGCCAGCAGCTTAGCGGGGAAGACCTACGAGCAGTACTTC.